This T cell receptor (beta chain) comes out of a study of response to subunit inactivated influenza vaccine. Study observations and caveats: The study's authors posited that every seasonal influenza vaccination enlists few new T cells.

TCRdb processed the RT-PCR reads anew with MiXCR; each CDR3 protein has one entry. Counted here are over 750,000 distinct CDR3 sequences, 20% to 25% occurring once; the ten biggest clones make up about a tenth. A few counts support this clonotype. Its target is not known. V was shortened by 9 bases and J by 7 bases, with 12 bases between the two germline ends. This CDR3 has 11 residues. Germline CDR1 SGHVS, CDR2 FNYEAQ. This chain connects TRBV7-6 to TRBJ2-5, with D perhaps TRBD1 or TRBD2 (5 bases each). The source of this sequence is a man aged 45 to 65 who received an inactivated influenza vaccine. The sequencing here drew on PBMCs from blood, taken roughly 5 days after vaccination. The CDR3 nucleotides are TGTGCCAGTGGGGCGAGGGGGACCCAGTACTTC. This encodes CASGARGTQYF.